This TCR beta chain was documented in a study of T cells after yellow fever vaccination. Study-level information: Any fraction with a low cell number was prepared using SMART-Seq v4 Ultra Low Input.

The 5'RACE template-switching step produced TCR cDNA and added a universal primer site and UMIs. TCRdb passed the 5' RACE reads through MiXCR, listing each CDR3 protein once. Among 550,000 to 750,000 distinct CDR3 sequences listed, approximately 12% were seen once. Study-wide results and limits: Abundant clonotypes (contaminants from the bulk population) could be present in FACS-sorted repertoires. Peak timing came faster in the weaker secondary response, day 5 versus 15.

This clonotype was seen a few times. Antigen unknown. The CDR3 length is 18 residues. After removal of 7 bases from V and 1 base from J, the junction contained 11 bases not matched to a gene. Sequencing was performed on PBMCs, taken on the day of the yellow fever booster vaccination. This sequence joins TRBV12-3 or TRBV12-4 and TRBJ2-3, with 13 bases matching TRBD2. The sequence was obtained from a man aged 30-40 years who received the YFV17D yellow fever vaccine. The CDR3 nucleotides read TGTGCCAGCACAAAAGGACTAGCGGGAGATATCGGCACAGATACGCAGTATTTT. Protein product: CASTKGLAGDIGTDTQYF.